This is a list of T cell receptor beta chains from one sample in a study of T-cell memory formation after mild COVID-19. TCRdb ran MiXCR on the 5' RACE reads and lists one entry per CDR3 protein. Here the sample spans approximately 350,000 distinct CDR3 sequences, roughly 13% being singletons. Sequencing was carried out using PBMCs or a T cell subset sorted from them (not recorded which). Receptors were obtained from a man younger than 35 who had mild COVID-19 (a few samples of this study predate the infection). Cell type and time point are not known. CDR3s include the opening cysteine and the closing phenylalanine or tryptophan. Each record gives: D gene, V gene, J gene, clone size, CDR3 DNA, CDR3 protein. A D gene is named only where the DNA matches it firmly. Clone size is not always given. Where it is, it says once, few, many or a class for expanded clones.

D: .
V: TRBV7-8
J: TRBJ2-2
size: few
DNA: TGTGCCAGCAGCGCCCGCCCAGCCAACACCGGGGAGCTGTTTTTT
CDR3: CASSARPANTGELFF

D: .
V: TRBV29-1
J: TRBJ1-1
size: few
DNA: TGCAGCGCCCAAGGGGGGGGGAACACTGAAGCTTTCTTT
CDR3: CSAQGGGNTEAFF

D: TRBD1
V: TRBV29-1
J: TRBJ2-5
size: .
DNA: TGCAGCGTTGAAGTTCCCGGGACAGCACAAGAGACCCAGTACTTC
CDR3: CSVEVPGTAQETQYF

D: TRBD1
V: TRBV25-1
J: TRBJ2-6
size: once
DNA: TGTGCCAGCAGCGGGGACAGCAGGATTAACGTCCTGACTTTC
CDR3: CASSGDSRINVLTF

D: TRBD2
V: TRBV10-3
J: TRBJ2-1
size: .
DNA: TGTGCCATCAGTCGCCCGGGTAGCGGGGGCGCAAGCAATGAGCAGTTCTTC
CDR3: CAISRPGSGGASNEQFF

D: .
V: TRBV5-4
J: TRBJ2-3
size: many
DNA: TGTGCCAGCAGCTTGTTTGGCACAGATACGCAGTATTTT
CDR3: CASSLFGTDTQYF

D: TRBD1
V: TRBV4-3
J: TRBJ1-1
size: few
DNA: TGCGCCAGCAGCCCCGGGACAGCCAATTCAGGCACTGAAGCTTTCTTT
CDR3: CASSPGTANSGTEAFF

D: .
V: TRBV19
J: TRBJ1-4
size: few
DNA: TGTGCCAGTAGTGATACAGGGTGGGCTAATGAAAAACTGTTTTTT
CDR3: CASSDTGWANEKLFF

D: TRBD1
V: TRBV20-1
J: TRBJ1-6
size: few
DNA: TGCAGTGCAAACAGGGGAATTAATTCACCCCTCCACTTT
CDR3: CSANRGINSPLHF

D: TRBD1
V: TRBV18
J: TRBJ2-1
size: .
DNA: TGTGCCAGCTCACCAGAAACAGGGGGCCCTATGCATGAGCAGTTCTTC
CDR3: CASSPETGGPMHEQFF

D: TRBD1
V: TRBV4-2
J: TRBJ1-5
size: many
DNA: TGTGCCAGCAGCCCAGCGGGGGAAACAGGGGGGGTTCAGCCCCAGCATTTT
CDR3: CASSPAGETGGVQPQHF

D: .
V: TRBV7-9
J: TRBJ2-5
size: many
DNA: TGTGCCAGCAGCCCGTCCCCGACAGAAGAGACCCAGTACTTC
CDR3: CASSPSPTEETQYF

D: TRBD2
V: TRBV7-2
J: TRBJ2-1
size: .
DNA: TGTGCCAGCAGCTGGTCTAGCGGGGGGGCGGATGAGCAGTTCTTC
CDR3: CASSWSSGGADEQFF

D: .
V: TRBV28
J: TRBJ1-2
size: few
DNA: TGTGCCAGCAGTACGACACCGGGCGTCAGCTATGGCTACACCTTC
CDR3: CASSTTPGVSYGYTF

D: .
V: TRBV7-9
J: TRBJ2-1
size: few
DNA: TGTGCCAGCAGCGATCGACGGGCAATATACAATGAGCAGTTCTTC
CDR3: CASSDRRAIYNEQFF

D: .
V: TRBV18
J: TRBJ2-5
size: many
DNA: TGTGCCAGCTCACCGGACATCCAAGAGACCCAGTACTTC
CDR3: CASSPDIQETQYF

D: .
V: TRBV7-9
J: TRBJ1-2
size: few
DNA: TGTGCCAGCAGCTTAGTTAGAGGACATAGCTATGGCTACACCTTC
CDR3: CASSLVRGHSYGYTF

D: TRBD1
V: TRBV27
J: TRBJ2-3
size: .
DNA: TGTGCCAGCAGTTCGCCGACAGGGGATGACACAGATACGCAGTATTTT
CDR3: CASSSPTGDDTDTQYF

D: .
V: TRBV21-1
J: TRBJ2-5
size: .
DNA: TGTGCCAGCAGACAGGGGGCGACGGAACGACAAGAGACCCAGTACTTC
CDR3: CASRQGATERQETQYF

D: .
V: TRBV4-3
J: TRBJ2-5
size: few
DNA: TGCGCCAGCAGCCAAGATGGGATCTCGCCCAGGAAAGAGACCCAGTACTTC
CDR3: CASSQDGISPRKETQYF

D: .
V: TRBV9
J: TRBJ1-5
size: few
DNA: TGTGCCAGCAGCGTAGGCCTCGGCACTCAGCCCCAGCATTTT
CDR3: CASSVGLGTQPQHF

D: .
V: TRBV2
J: TRBJ2-3
size: few
DNA: TGTGCCAGCAACTTGGGGGATACGCAGTATTTT
CDR3: CASNLGDTQYF

D: TRBD1
V: TRBV6-1
J: TRBJ2-4
size: .
DNA: TGTGCCAGCAGCCTACAGGGGGGCATTCAGTACTTC
CDR3: CASSLQGGIQYF

D: TRBD1
V: TRBV4-3
J: TRBJ1-1
size: few
DNA: TGCGCCAGCAGCCAAGTTCGCGGACAGGAGGCTTTCTTT
CDR3: CASSQVRGQEAFF

D: .
V: TRBV19
J: TRBJ1-6
size: few
DNA: TGTGCCAGTAGTCCACCCCCGGCAGAAGGTAATTCACCCCTCCACTTT
CDR3: CASSPPPAEGNSPLHF

D: .
V: TRBV7-8
J: TRBJ2-5
size: few
DNA: TGTGCCAGCGGACGGCAGGAAGAGACCCAGTACTTC
CDR3: CASGRQEETQYF

D: .
V: TRBV7-9
J: TRBJ2-7
size: .
DNA: TGTGCCAGCAGCTTATCGGGCCCTCACTACGAGCAGTACTTC
CDR3: CASSLSGPHYEQYF

D: TRBD2
V: TRBV29-1
J: TRBJ2-3
size: .
DNA: TGCAGCGTTGAACGGACTAGCGGGGGCACAGATACGCAGTATTTT
CDR3: CSVERTSGGTDTQYF

D: TRBD2
V: TRBV4-2
J: TRBJ2-5
size: .
DNA: TGTGCCAGCAGCCAAGAACTAGCGGGGGAAGAGACCCAGTACTTC
CDR3: CASSQELAGEETQYF

D: TRBD2
V: TRBV20-1
J: TRBJ2-1
size: few
DNA: TGCAGTGCTGCCGGGACTAGCGCGTACAATGAGCAGTTCTTC
CDR3: CSAAGTSAYNEQFF

D: .
V: TRBV7-9
J: TRBJ2-3
size: .
DNA: TGTGCCAGCAGGAGACCGGGAGAGACGTGGGATACGCAGTATTTT
CDR3: CASRRPGETWDTQYF

D: .
V: TRBV7-9
J: TRBJ1-1
size: few
DNA: TGTGCCAGCAGACACCGGGACAACCTGAACACTGAAGCTTTCTTT
CDR3: CASRHRDNLNTEAFF

D: .
V: TRBV25-1
J: TRBJ2-1
size: .
DNA: TGTGCCAGCAGTGAATCGGGAGTTAAGCAGTTCTTC
CDR3: CASSESGVKQFF

D: TRBD1
V: TRBV12-3/TRBV12-4
J: TRBJ1-4
size: few
DNA: TGTGCCAGCAGTCACAGGGGGCATGAAAAACTGTTTTTT
CDR3: CASSHRGHEKLFF

D: .
V: TRBV5-6
J: TRBJ2-7
size: few
DNA: TGTGCCAGCAGCTTGGTCGGGGATTCCGAGCAGTACTTC
CDR3: CASSLVGDSEQYF

D: TRBD2
V: TRBV12-3/TRBV12-4
J: TRBJ2-1
size: .
DNA: TGTGCCAGCAGCGCCACTAGCGGGGGGGGACGGTTCTTC
CDR3: CASSATSGGGRFF

D: .
V: TRBV7-2
J: TRBJ2-5
size: few
DNA: TGTGCCAGCAGCTTAGCGGACTCGAACATGGAGACCCAGTACTTC
CDR3: CASSLADSNMETQYF

D: TRBD1
V: TRBV5-1
J: TRBJ2-3
size: many
DNA: TGCGCCAGCAGCTTGGAGGGACAGTACACAGATACGCAGTATTTT
CDR3: CASSLEGQYTDTQYF

D: .
V: TRBV6-2/TRBV6-3
J: TRBJ1-5
size: .
DNA: TGTGCCAGCAGTTACTCGGACGGTAGCAATCAGCCCCAGCATTTT
CDR3: CASSYSDGSNQPQHF

D: .
V: TRBV7-8
J: TRBJ1-2
size: .
DNA: TGTGCCAGCAGCTTAGACCCCGGGAACGACTATGGCTACACCTTC
CDR3: CASSLDPGNDYGYTF

D: TRBD2
V: TRBV29-1
J: TRBJ2-5
size: .
DNA: TGCAGCGTTGAGCGTCGGGGCGCTAGCGGGCTCAAAGAGACCCAGTACTTC
CDR3: CSVERRGASGLKETQYF